The clone carrying this T cell receptor beta chain has only one observation. Antigen unknown. The sample comes from a study of shared clonotypes between healthy human individuals. Background on the study: Ranging from 18 to 49 in age, donors were a couple of women and three men. The study's findings and limits: Among donors, sharing of clonotypes was expected to be affected by sequencing depth. Rarefaction showed sorted-subset sequencing was incomplete despite large depth.

The CDR3 is 13 amino acids. The V end lost 9 bases, the J end lost 4 bases, and 12 bases lay between the germline ends. Germline V CDR1 and CDR2: LNHDA, SQIVND (reference sequence). Produced via immunoSEQ multiplex PCR; TCRdb's table is partial and in-frame only. The sample includes some 630,000 clones, less than 80% seen only once; the top ten take about 1.8%. The chain employs TRBV19 and TRBJ2-2; D not certain. The sequenced sample was memory CD4+ T cells sorted from blood. Subset indicated: CD45RA-negative fraction. The receptor was isolated from a woman aged 30 to 39 in good health. CDR3 residues: CASSRLGTGELFF. DNA for the CDR3: TGTGCCAGCTCAAGGTTAGGCACCGGGGAGCTGTTTTTT.